A single sample is the source of the 22 T cell receptor beta chains below, sequenced in a study of CD8+CD57+ T cells in acquired aplastic anemia. The study profiled TCR beta VDJ and CDR3 using genomic DNA as template. TCRdb independently ran MiXCR on the reads; one entry per CDR3 protein. Of 260,000 or so distinct CDR3 sequences listed, approximately 80% are singletons. All sequencing subjects had displayed CD8+CD57+ cell expansion on flow cytometry. The sequenced sample was sorted CD4+, CD8+, or CD8+CD57+ T cells (not recorded which) from PBMCs. The receptors come from a human donor with aplastic anemia.

The chain has TRBV7-9 and TRBJ1-2; D is unclear. V lost 5 bases to trimming and J lost 7 bases, with 14 bases between them. Germline CDR1 and CDR2: SEHNR and FQNEAQ (reference sequence). There are 13 residues in the CDR3. The CDR3 loop reads CASSHGSAGGYTF. The CDR3 nucleotides read TGTGCCAGCAGCCATGGCAGTGCAGGTGGCTACACCTTC.

The V call is TRBV7-8, the J call TRBJ2-7; tentative D call: TRBD2 (6 bases). The CDR3 spans 18 residues. Germline-derived CDR1 and CDR2 are SGHVS and FQNEAQ. V was trimmed by 0 bases and J by 1 base, leaving 19 bases between them. For the CDR3, the DNA is TGTGCCAGCAGCTTAGCGGGAGGCGCCGCTGCGCTTTCCTACGAGCAGTACGTC. This translates into CASSLAGGAAALSYEQYV.

Only one count was recorded for this clonotype. As the CDR3 is not closed by the conserved phenylalanine or tryptophan, this likely results from a read error. The DNA is left out, because the CDR3 cannot be placed on it with certainty; the CDR3 is given as TCRdb lists it. V is TRBV2 and J is TRBJ1-3; the D segment call TRBD1 is taken from the table without a DNA check. CDR1 and CDR2 from the germline V gene are SNHLY and FYNNEI. The CDR3 extends over 15 residues, inclusive of both ends. CDR3 residues: CASSVGGAAGKSLYS.

Worth noting for this clonotype: One end of the junction is discordant with germline, which a read error may explain. V gene TRBV7-9 combines with J gene TRBJ2-7; weak D call: TRBD1 (6 bases). Germline V CDR1 and CDR2: SEHNR, FQNEAQ (reference sequence). CDR3 size: 15 residues. The chain's CDR3 is CASSFSRQGHNEHYF. Written as DNA, the CDR3 is TGTGCCAGCAGCTTTTCCCGGCAGGGACATAACGAGCATTACTTC. The full variable domain, rest sourced from reference TRBV7-9 and TRBJ2-7, is DTGVSQNPRHKITKRGQNVTFRCDPISEHNRLYWYRQTLGQGPEFLTYFQNEAQLEKSRLLSDRFSAERPKGSFSTLEIQRTEQGDSAMYLCASSFSRQGHNEHYFGPGTRLTVT.

This clonotype was detected once. At one of its ends the junction is not consistent with the germline gene, which may arise from a read error. The chain uses TRBV7-9 and TRBJ1-1; 7 bases line up with TRBD1. Per germline, CDR1 SEHNR and CDR2 FQNEAQ (reference sequence). The CDR3 runs to 15 residues. The CDR3 region has the DNA TGTGCCAGCAGCCCAGAACTGACAGGGAACACTGAAGCCTTCTTT. Encoded protein: CASSPELTGNTEAFF.

In this sample, this clonotype turned up a few times. V is TRBV9 and J is TRBJ2-3, with 7 bases matching TRBD1. Germline assignment: CDR1 SGDLS and CDR2 YYNGEE. Trimming cost V 0 bases and J 14 bases; bases outside gene matches: 12. There are 14 residues in the CDR3. CDR3 residues: CASSVGGQRTDTYF. The CDR3 DNA sequence: TGTGCCAGCAGCGTAGGGGGACAGCGCACAGATACGTATTTT.

On this clonotype itself: The junction shows a germline mismatch at one end, possibly a read error. The V and J genes are TRBV9 and TRBJ2-3; D remains unclear. CDR3 length: 13 amino acids. The germline V gene encodes CDR1 SGDLS and CDR2 YYNGEE. CDR3 amino acids: CASGEGSTATQYF. CDR3 sequence (DNA): TGTGCCAGCGGGGAAGGGTCAACAGCTACGCAGTATTTT. Together with reference TRBV9 and TRBJ2-3, the CDR3 gives the full variable domain: DSGVTQTPKHLITATGQRVTLRCSPRSGDLSVYWYQQSLDQGLQFLIQYYNGEERAKGNILERFSAQQFPDLHSELNLSSLELGDSALYFCASGEGSTATQYFGPGTRLTVL.

Notes on this clonotype: Germline and junction disagree at one end, which may indicate a read error. The V call is TRBV7-7, the J call TRBJ1-2; D uncertain. Germline CDR1 reads SSHAT; CDR2 reads FNYEAQ (reference sequence). There are 15 residues in the CDR3. The CDR3 DNA sequence: TGTGCTAGCAGCGAGAGTAGCGGGAGGAAGTATGAGCAGACCTTC. Residues: CASSESSGRKYEQTF.

For the CDR3, the DNA is TGTGCCAGCAGGTCTAGGGGGACTTGGGGACAGTATTTT. As protein: CASRSRGTWGQYF. V is TRBV7-3 and J is TRBJ2-3; perhaps D is TRBD1 or TRBD2 (6 bases each). Germline CDR1 SGHTA, CDR2 FQGTGA. The V end was cut by 6 bases, the J end by 12 bases, with 19 bases between. The CDR3 is 13 residues long.

As for this clonotype: Since no conserved phenylalanine or tryptophan closes the CDR3, a read error is the likely cause. The DNA is left out, because the CDR3 cannot be placed on it with certainty; the CDR3 is given as TCRdb lists it. V and J are TRBV7-8 and TRBJ2-2; TRBD1, as called in the table, went unchecked against the DNA. The CDR3 has 12 residues if both end residues are counted. Germline lookup yields CDR1 SGHVS and CDR2 FQNEAQ. The CDR3 loop is CASSLVPGDDTL.

To note about this clonotype: Its ends do not fully match the called genes, so a read error is possible. The chain recombines TRBV19 with TRBJ2-3, with D maybe TRBD2 (5 bases). CDR1 LNHDA and CDR2 SQIVND come from the germline V gene (reference sequence). The CDR3 runs to 14 residues. The chain's CDR3 is CASSLARGHNTHYF. The CDR3 region has the DNA TGTGCCAGCAGCTTAGCGAGAGGTCACAATACGCACTATTTT.

A note on this clonotype: An end of the junction does not agree with germline; a read error may underlie this. The chain is built from TRBV7-9 and TRBJ2-3; TRBD2 aligns across 9 bases. The CDR3 has 13 amino acids. Germline values: CDR1 SEHNR, CDR2 FQNEAQ (reference sequence). CDR3 sequence reads: CASRVQRSGGQDF. CDR3 coding DNA: TGTGCCAGCAGGGTTCAAAGAAGCGGGGGGCAGGATTTT.

The chain combines TRBV15 with TRBJ2-1; 9 bases align to TRBD2. In germline, CDR1 is LNHNV, CDR2 YYDKDF (reference sequence). This CDR3 comprises 14 residues. CDR3 sequence (DNA): TGTGGCATCAGCAGAAGCGGGGGGCGAGATGCGCAGTTCTTC. Its translation: CGISRSGGRDAQFF.

Comment on this clonotype: As the CDR3 is not closed by the conserved phenylalanine or tryptophan, this likely results from a read error. No DNA is shown, since the ends of the CDR3 on it are uncertain; the CDR3 is the one TCRdb lists. The rearrangement uses TRBV7-3 and TRBJ2-3; TRBD1, the table's D call, lacks a check against the DNA. The germline V gene has CDR1 SGHTA and CDR2 FQGTGA. Ends included, the CDR3 has 13 residues. The CDR3 protein is CASSRQANDIEHL.

The chain combines TRBV7-8 with TRBJ1-6, with TRBD1 matching over 7 bases. CDR3 size: 14 residues. The V gene end was trimmed by 8 bases and the J gene end by 7 bases; junction bases not matched to a gene: 8. CDR1 SGHVS and CDR2 FQNEAQ come from the germline V gene. DNA of the CDR3: TGTGCCAGCGGCCCCGGACAGGAGAATTCACCCCTCCACTTT. Translating it yields CASGPGQENSPLHF.

This clonotype was counted once. The chain employs TRBV6-5 and TRBJ1-1; D perhaps matches TRBD1 (5 bases). The V gene's germline CDR1 is MNHEY and CDR2 SVGAGI. The V end was cut by 4 bases, the J end by 2 bases, with 11 bases between. CDR3 length equals 14 residues. The CDR3 sequence: CASSSRQPNTEAFF. The CDR3 DNA reads as TGTGCCAGCAGTTCCCGACAGCCTAACACTGAAGCTTTCTTT.

The rearrangement joins TRBV12-3 or TRBV12-4 to TRBJ2-1, with D unclear. The V end lost 5 bases, the J end lost 8 bases, and 10 bases lay between the germline ends. The CDR3 extends over 12 amino acids. The CDR3 here is CASSDVNDEQFF. CDR3 DNA sequence: TGTGCCAGCAGTGACGTTAATGATGAGCAGTTCTTC.

The chain joins TRBV11-3 to TRBJ2-5, with TRBD2 identical over 7 bases. Losses at the gene ends were 5 bases for V and 3 bases for J; bases not matched to a gene: 6. Germline CDR1 is SGHNT and CDR2 is YENEEA. This CDR3 has 14 amino acids. The CDR3 here is CASSRDREEETQYF. For the CDR3, the DNA is TGTGCCAGCAGCAGAGATCGGGAGGAAGAGACCCAGTACTTC.

This clonotype came up once. The junction departs from the called germline gene at one end, perhaps through a read error. The chain carries TRBV20-1 and TRBJ1-1; the D is unclear. Looked up from germline, CDR1 is DFQATT and CDR2 is SNEGSKA (reference sequence). CDR3 length: 15 residues. CDR3 sequence: CGARLRRHTNTEAFF. The CDR3, as DNA: TGCGGTGCTAGACTACGGAGGCACACTAACACTGAAGCTTTCTTT.

Comment on this clonotype: As the CDR3 is not closed by the conserved phenylalanine or tryptophan, this likely results from a read error. The DNA is left out, because the CDR3 cannot be placed on it with certainty; the CDR3 is given as TCRdb lists it. This chain links TRBV7-8 with TRBJ2-5; no DNA check was done on the table's D call, TRBD1. CDR1 is SGHVS and CDR2 is FQNEAQ in the germline V gene. The CDR3 is 12 residues long, counting both termini. The CDR3 region is CASSLAGEPDSL.

The chain employs TRBV7-8 and TRBJ2-6, with a possible D match to TRBD2 (6 bases). V lost 0 bases and J 13 bases, leaving 19 bases between the germline ends. Germline CDR1 SGHVS, CDR2 FQNEAQ. The CDR3 consists of 16 residues. This CDR3 reads CASSLAGGYDAQVLTF. The CDR3, as DNA: TGTGCCAGCAGCTTAGCGGGAGGTTACGATGCGCAGGTCCTGACTTTC.

In the case of this clonotype: An end of the junction differs from the germline gene, which may be a read error. The V call is TRBV25-1, the J call TRBJ1-2; D unclear. Germline loops: CDR1 MGHDK, CDR2 SYGVNS. The CDR3 runs 16 residues. The CDR3 bases are TGCGCCAGCAGCTTTACCGGAGTTACGGAATTATATGGCTACACCTTC. This translates into CASSFTGVTELYGYTF.